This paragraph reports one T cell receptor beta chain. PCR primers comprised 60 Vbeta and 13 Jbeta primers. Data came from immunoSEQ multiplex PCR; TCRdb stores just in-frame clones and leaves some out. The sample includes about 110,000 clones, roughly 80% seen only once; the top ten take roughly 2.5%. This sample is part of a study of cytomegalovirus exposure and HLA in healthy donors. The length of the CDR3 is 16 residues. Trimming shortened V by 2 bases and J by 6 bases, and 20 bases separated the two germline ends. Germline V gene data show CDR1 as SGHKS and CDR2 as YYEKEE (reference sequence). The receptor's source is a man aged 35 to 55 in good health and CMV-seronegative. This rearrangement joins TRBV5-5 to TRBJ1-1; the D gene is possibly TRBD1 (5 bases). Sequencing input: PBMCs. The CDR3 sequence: CASSLGGRQPGPEAFF. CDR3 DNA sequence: TGTGCCAGCAGCTTAGGAGGGCGCCAGCCGGGACCTGAAGCTTTCTTT.